The 17 T cell receptor beta chains below were found in one sample sequenced in a study of graft-versus-host responses after intestinal transplantation. These receptors have no identified antigens. This table comes from immunoSEQ multiplex PCR, and its TCRdb copy is limited to in-frame clones, with some not included. The data hold around 110,000 clones, with 90% observed a single time. Specimen: unstimulated CD4+ T cells sorted from spleen or lymph node cells, collected before intestinal transplant. The receptor source for this set is a human donor who received an intestinal transplant.

The V gene is TRBV6-5, the J gene TRBJ1-6; perhaps TRBD1 as D (6 bases). CDR3 length equals 13 residues. V was shortened by 6 bases and J by 8 bases, with 11 bases between the two germline ends. The germline CDR1 and CDR2 sequences are MNHEY and SVGAGI. The CDR3 loop reads CASRLRQDSPLHF. The CDR3 bases are TGTGCCAGCAGACTACGACAGGATTCACCCCTCCACTTT.

DNA for the CDR3: TGTGCCAGCAGCTTAGGGCAGGGTGAAAAACTGTTTTTT. Its translation: CASSLGQGEKLFF. The J gene is TRBJ1-4, the V gene TRBV7-9, with a weak D call TRBD1 (5 bases). From germline, CDR1 is SEHNR and CDR2 FQNEAQ (reference sequence). The CDR3 runs 13 residues. The V end was cut by 1 base, the J end by 7 bases, with 7 bases between. Based on the CDR3 plus reference TRBV7-9 and TRBJ1-4, the full variable domain is DTGVSQNPRHKITKRGQNVTFRCDPISEHNRLYWYRQTLGQGPEFLTYFQNEAQLEKSRLLSDRFSAERPKGSFSTLEIQRTEQGDSAMYLCASSLGQGEKLFFGSGTQLSVL.

The chain has TRBV6-5 and TRBJ1-1; 9 bases match TRBD1. The trim removed 6 bases at V and 3 bases at J, leaving 5 bases unmatched. Germline V gives CDR1 MNHEY, CDR2 SVGAGI. The CDR3 has 14 amino acids. DNA of the CDR3: TGTGCCAGCAGGAAAACAGGGGGCTACACTGAAGCTTTCTTT. It yields the protein CASRKTGGYTEAFF.

The chain combines TRBV2 with TRBJ2-1, with no clear D. V dropped 6 bases and J dropped 0 bases, with 9 bases sitting between them. Germline loops: CDR1 SNHLY, CDR2 FYNNEI. This CDR3 spans 14 amino acids. The CDR3 here is CASRERSSYNEQFF. CDR3 DNA sequence: TGTGCCAGCAGGGAGCGCTCCTCCTACAATGAGCAGTTCTTC.

This chain connects TRBV5-1 to TRBJ1-2, with D possibly matching TRBD1 (6 bases). V was clipped by 4 bases and J by 7 bases, with 14 bases between them. This CDR3 spans 13 amino acids. Germline CDR1 SGHRS, CDR2 YFSETQ. The CDR3 nucleotides read TGCGCCAGCAGCCTACAGGGTGGAAGTGGCTACACCTTC. Its translation: CASSLQGGSGYTF. The full variable domain, completed using reference TRBV5-1 and TRBJ1-2, is KAGVTQTPRYLIKTRGQQVTLSCSPISGHRSVSWYQQTPGQGLQFLFEYFSETQRNKGNFPGRFSGRQFSNSRSEMNVSTLELGDSALYLCASSLQGGSGYTFGSGTRLTVV.

This clone was picked up one time. The chain has TRBV5-1 and TRBJ2-5; unclear D gene. Germline V CDR1 and CDR2: SGHRS, YFSETQ. CDR3 size: 14 residues. V lost 1 base to trimming and J lost 1 base, with 8 bases between them. The CDR3 is CASSLFPGQETQYF. As DNA, the CDR3 is TGCGCCAGCAGCTTGTTTCCGGGCCAAGAGACCCAGTACTTC.

This chain joins TRBV5-6 and TRBJ1-1; D perhaps matches TRBD1 (6 bases). The CDR3 consists of 14 residues. CDR1 and CDR2 from the germline V gene are SGHDT and YYEEEE. Trimming removed 5 bases from V and 1 base from J, with 12 bases in between. CDR3: CASRHMTGNTEAFF. CDR3 DNA sequence: TGTGCCAGCAGACACATGACAGGGAACACTGAAGCTTTCTTT.

This clone was detected only a few times. V and J are TRBV30 and TRBJ2-7, with 10 bases matching TRBD2. The CDR3 extends over 15 amino acids. Germline V CDR1 and CDR2: GTSNPN, SVGIG (reference sequence). Trimming removed 0 bases from V and 2 bases from J; junction bases left unmatched: 4. The CDR3 nucleotides read TGTGCCTGGAGTGTATTCCTAGCGGGGGCCTACGAGCAGTACTTC. Amino acid sequence: CAWSVFLAGAYEQYF.

This chain joins TRBV5-1 and TRBJ2-5, with 8 bases fitting TRBD2. CDR1 and CDR2 (germline): SGHRS, YFSETQ. This CDR3 region has 15 residues. Germline trimming cut 7 bases from V and 1 base from J; bases unmatched to any gene: 9. The CDR3 spells CASPLQREPQETQYF. The CDR3 region has the DNA TGCGCCAGCCCGTTACAGCGGGAGCCCCAAGAGACCCAGTACTTC.

DNA of the CDR3: TGCGCCAGCAGCTTCAATACAGGCAGCTATGGCTACACCTTC. Translation: CASSFNTGSYGYTF. This chain links TRBV5-1 with TRBJ1-2; tentative D call: TRBD1 (5 bases). The CDR3 is 14 amino acids. The V gene's germline CDR1 is SGHRS and CDR2 YFSETQ. Trimming took off 2 bases at V and 4 bases at J, with 12 bases between the two ends. The entire variable domain, with the rest obtained from reference TRBV5-1 and TRBJ1-2, is as follows: KAGVTQTPRYLIKTRGQQVTLSCSPISGHRSVSWYQQTPGQGLQFLFEYFSETQRNKGNFPGRFSGRQFSNSRSEMNVSTLELGDSALYLCASSFNTGSYGYTFGSGTRLTVV.

The CDR3 is CASRPVGGPYEQYF. The CDR3 coding sequence is TGTGCCAGCAGGCCAGTGGGGGGTCCCTACGAGCAGTACTTC. The rearrangement links TRBV2 to TRBJ2-7, with TRBD2 as a possible D gene (6 bases). With 6 bases removed from V and 2 bases from J, the gap between germline ends came to 14 bases. CDR3 length: 14 amino acids. The V gene's germline CDR1 is SNHLY and CDR2 FYNNEI.

The rearrangement links TRBV6-4 to TRBJ2-2, with unresolved D. V lost 0 bases and J 8 bases, leaving 7 bases between the germline ends. This CDR3 comprises 13 residues. In germline, CDR1 is MRHNA, CDR2 SNTAGT. The CDR3, as DNA: TGTGCCAGCAGTGACTCGACTTGGGGGGAGCTGTTTTTT. It is translated as CASSDSTWGELFF.

The CDR3 sequence: CASSLATDTQYF. The CDR3 DNA is TGTGCCAGCAGCTTAGCTACAGATACGCAGTATTTT. V gene TRBV11-2 combines with J gene TRBJ2-3; D remains ambiguous. The V gene lost 1 base and the J gene lost 3 bases, with 2 bases spanning the gap. The CDR3 has 12 residues. Germline CDR1 is SGHAT and CDR2 is FQNNGV.

The genes are TRBV19 and TRBJ2-7; 8 positions match TRBD2. Losses at the gene ends were 4 bases for V and 2 bases for J; bases not matched to a gene: 7. Germline assignment: CDR1 LNHDA and CDR2 SQIVND (reference sequence). The CDR3 totals 15 residues. Here the CDR3 DNA reads TGTGCCAGTAGTACGAGCGGGGGACAAACCTACGAGCAGTACTTC. Amino acids: CASSTSGGQTYEQYF.

CDR3 protein: CASSLQGGAYNEQFF. DNA for the CDR3: TGTGCCAGCAGCCTCCAGGGCGGGGCTTACAATGAGCAGTTCTTC. The chain carries TRBV6-5 and TRBJ2-1, with a possible D match to TRBD2 (6 bases). CDR1 and CDR2 (germline): MNHEY, SVGAGI. The CDR3 runs 15 residues. Trimming pared 6 bases from V and 4 bases from J, leaving 16 bases between.

V usage is TRBV5-4 and J usage is TRBJ2-7, with a weak D call TRBD2 (6 bases). The CDR3 totals 16 residues. Trimming cost V 4 bases and J 0 bases, with 17 bases left between them. Germline V lookup: CDR1 SGHNT, CDR2 YYREEE (reference sequence). CDR3 sequence (DNA): TGTGCCAGCAGCAGGTTAAGGGACTCGAGCTCCTACGAGCAGTACTTC. Protein product: CASSRLRDSSSYEQYF.

This clone came up once. This chain uses TRBV5-4 with TRBJ1-4; 7 positions agree with TRBD1. Germline CDR1 is SGHNT and CDR2 is YYREEE (reference sequence). V lost 4 bases to trimming and J lost 7 bases; unmatched junction nucleotides: 7. There are 14 residues in the CDR3. The CDR3 reads CASSVGGAGEKLFF. CDR3 coding DNA: TGTGCCAGCAGCGTAGGGGGCGCGGGTGAAAAACTGTTTTTT.